This T cell receptor (beta chain) was sequenced during a study of regulatory T cells in long-lasting Graves disease. Germline assignment: CDR1 LNHDA and CDR2 SQIVND (reference sequence). The CDR3 extends over 14 amino acids. Trimming took off 3 bases at V and 5 bases at J, with 13 bases between the two ends. This clonotype was seen only a few times. The time point is: persistent/refractory GD, antithyroid drugs over 5 years with positive TRAb. PBMC-derived RNA was used for the TCR library. The collection involved drawing approximately 9 milliliters of peripheral blood into EDTA tubes. Library construction for TCR beta used iRepertoire HTBI primers and Arm-PCR of CDR3 regions. Source study methods: The study identified 50 to 70 TRBV and 13 to 15 TRBJ segments across samples. TCRdb reanalysed the multiplex PCR reads using MiXCR and keeps one entry per CDR3 protein. In this record, the V and J calls reflect TCRdb's handling and not the investigators' own analysis. The sample shows 400,000 to 500,000 distinct CDR3 sequences, 20% to 25% of them seen only once.

The source is a female donor with Graves disease. Sequencing was performed on peripheral blood mononuclear cells (PBMCs), taken when the disease was refractory, from a patient treated with antithyroid drugs. The rearrangement links TRBV19 to TRBJ1-2, with D possibly being TRBD1 (6 bases). CDR3 residues: CASSINQGRYGYTF. The CDR3 region has the DNA TGTGCCAGTAGTATCAATCAGGGGAGATATGGCTACACCTTC.